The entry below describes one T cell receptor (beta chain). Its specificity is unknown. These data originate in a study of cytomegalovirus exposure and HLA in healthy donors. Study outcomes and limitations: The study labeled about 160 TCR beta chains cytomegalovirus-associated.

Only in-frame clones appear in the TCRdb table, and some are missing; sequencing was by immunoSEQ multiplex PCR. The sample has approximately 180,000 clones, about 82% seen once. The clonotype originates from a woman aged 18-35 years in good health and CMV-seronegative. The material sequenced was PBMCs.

The CDR3 region is CASSPRGEGANEQFF. The CDR3 DNA is TGTGCCAGTAGTCCCCGAGGTGAGGGGGCCAATGAGCAGTTCTTC. J is TRBJ2-1 and V is TRBV19; TRBD1 matches at 7 bases. V lost 5 bases to trimming and J lost 6 bases; unmatched junction nucleotides: 10. CDR1 LNHDA and CDR2 SQIVND come from the germline V gene (reference sequence). The CDR3 extends over 15 amino acids.